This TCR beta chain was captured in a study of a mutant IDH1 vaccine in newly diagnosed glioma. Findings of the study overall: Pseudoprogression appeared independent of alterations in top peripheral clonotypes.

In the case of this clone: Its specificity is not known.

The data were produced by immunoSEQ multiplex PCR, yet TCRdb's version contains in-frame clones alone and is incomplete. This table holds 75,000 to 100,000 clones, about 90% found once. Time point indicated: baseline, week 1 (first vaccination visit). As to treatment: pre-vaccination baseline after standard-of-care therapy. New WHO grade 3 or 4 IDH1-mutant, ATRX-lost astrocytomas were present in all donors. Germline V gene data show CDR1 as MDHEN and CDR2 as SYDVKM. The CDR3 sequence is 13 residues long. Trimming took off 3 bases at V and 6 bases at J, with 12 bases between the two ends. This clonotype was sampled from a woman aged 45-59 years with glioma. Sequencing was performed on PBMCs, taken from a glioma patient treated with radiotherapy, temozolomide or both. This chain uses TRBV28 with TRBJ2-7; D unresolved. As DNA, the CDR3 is TGTGCCAGCAGTTTTCTGGCTTTGAGCGAGCAGTACTTC. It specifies CASSFLALSEQYF.